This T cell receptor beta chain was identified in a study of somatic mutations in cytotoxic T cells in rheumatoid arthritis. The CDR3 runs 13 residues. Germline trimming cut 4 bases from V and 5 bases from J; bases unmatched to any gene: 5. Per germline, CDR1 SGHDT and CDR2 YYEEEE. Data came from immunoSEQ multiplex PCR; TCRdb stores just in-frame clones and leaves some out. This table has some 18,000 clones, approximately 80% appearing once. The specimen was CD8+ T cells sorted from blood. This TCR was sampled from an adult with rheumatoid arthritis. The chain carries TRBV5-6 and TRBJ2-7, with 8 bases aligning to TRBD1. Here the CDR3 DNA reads TGTGCCAGCAGCGGACAGGGTTGGAACGAGCAGTACTTC. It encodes CASSGQGWNEQYF.